These T cell receptor beta chains were read from a single sample in a study of blood T cell repertoires in COVID-19. The data were produced by immunoSEQ multiplex PCR, yet TCRdb's version contains in-frame clones alone and is incomplete. The sample consists of 140,000 to 150,000 clones, about nine tenths of them appearing once. The source material was peripheral blood. The receptor source for this set is a man aged 45-60 years who had recovered from COVID-19. Both conserved end residues are part of each CDR3. The D gene is left open where the match is weak. Clone size is not always given. Where it is, it says once, few, many or a class for expanded clones.

d_gene | abundance | j_gene | v_gene | CDR3aa | CDR3nt
TRBD1 | NA | TRBJ1-2 | TRBV7-8 | CASSFGTGGSGYGYTF | TGTGCCAGCAGCTTCGGGACAGGGGGCTCCGGCTATGGCTACACCTTC
TRBD2 | NA | TRBJ2-3 | TRBV6-6 | CASSSPAGGTDTQYF | TGTGCCAGCAGTTCCCCGGCGGGGGGGACAGATACGCAGTATTTT
NA | NA | TRBJ1-1 | TRBV20-1 | CSASWPTEAFF | TGCAGTGCTAGTTGGCCGACTGAAGCTTTCTTT
TRBD1 | once | TRBJ1-2 | TRBV7-2 | CASSLVWGQGNGYTF | TGTGCCAGCAGCTTAGTTTGGGGACAGGGAAATGGCTACACCTTC
TRBD1 | NA | TRBJ1-2 | TRBV4-3 | CASSLIGQGNGYTF | TGCGCCAGCAGCCTTATCGGACAGGGAAATGGCTACACCTTC
NA | NA | TRBJ2-1 | TRBV7-2 | CASSYGGGGNEQFF | TGTGCCAGCAGTTATGGGGGCGGTGGCAATGAGCAGTTCTTC
NA | NA | TRBJ1-1 | TRBV6-1 | CASSEATGEAFF | TGTGCCAGCAGTGAAGCAACCGGGGAAGCTTTCTTT
NA | NA | TRBJ1-5 | TRBV29-1 | CSVETDPYQPQHF | TGCAGCGTTGAAACAGACCCCTATCAGCCCCAGCATTTT
NA | NA | TRBJ1-2 | TRBV5-8 | CASSRTKTGPYNYGYTF | TGTGCCAGCAGCCGGACCAAGACAGGACCCTATAACTATGGCTACACCTTC
TRBD2 | once | TRBJ2-3 | TRBV7-2 | CASSLAAGGGTDTQYF | TGTGCCAGCAGCTTAGCTGCGGGGGGGGGTACAGATACGCAGTATTTT
NA | NA | TRBJ1-6 | TRBV6-6 | CASTRRTTLGGSYNSPLHF | TGTGCCAGCACTCGAAGGACGACACTCGGGGGCTCCTATAATTCACCCCTCCACTTT
NA | NA | TRBJ2-3 | TRBV19 | CASSIAASAGDTQYF | TGTGCCAGTAGTATAGCAGCTAGCGCAGGAGATACGCAGTATTTT
NA | NA | TRBJ1-1 | TRBV7-9 | CASSGRDFGTEAFF | TGTGCCAGCAGCGGCAGGGATTTTGGCACTGAAGCTTTCTTT
TRBD2 | NA | TRBJ2-1 | TRBV6-2/TRBV6-3 | CASSSPRTSGVNEQFF | TGTGCCAGCAGTTCGCCGAGGACTAGCGGGGTAAATGAGCAGTTCTTC
NA | NA | TRBJ1-5 | TRBV5-8 | CASTSRGFSQPQHF | TGTGCCAGCACCAGCAGGGGTTTCAGTCAGCCCCAGCATTTT
NA | NA | TRBJ1-1 | TRBV7-9 | CASSLQGFTEAFF | TGTGCCAGCAGCCTTCAGGGATTTACTGAAGCTTTCTTT
TRBD1 | few | TRBJ1-1 | TRBV7-2 | CASSPGGAMNTEAFF | TGTGCCAGCAGCCCAGGGGGTGCGATGAACACTGAAGCTTTCTTT
NA | NA | TRBJ1-2 | TRBV6-5 | CASKLLGRANYGYTF | TGTGCCAGCAAGTTGTTGGGCAGGGCTAACTATGGCTACACCTTC
NA | NA | TRBJ1-3 | TRBV3-1/TRBV3-2 | CASRLRDGNTIYF | TGTGCCAGTCGACTCAGGGATGGAAACACCATATATTTT
NA | NA | TRBJ2-1 | TRBV27 | CASSRRGTSSYNEQFF | TGTGCCAGCAGCCGCCGGGGGACGAGCTCCTACAATGAGCAGTTCTTC
TRBD2 | NA | TRBJ2-5 | TRBV5-8 | CASSYRTSTRTQYF | TGTGCCAGCAGCTATAGGACTAGCACGAGGACCCAGTACTTC
NA | few | TRBJ2-1 | TRBV7-2 | CASSLARYEQFF | TGTGCCAGCAGCTTAGCGCGGTATGAGCAGTTCTTC
TRBD1 | once | TRBJ1-6 | TRBV24-1 | CATSGQDRGYNSPLHF | TGTGCCACCAGTGGCCAGGACAGGGGTTATAATTCACCCCTCCACTTT
TRBD1 | NA | TRBJ2-5 | TRBV2 | CASSPGQGGQETQYF | TGTGCCAGCAGCCCGGGACAGGGTGGCCAAGAGACCCAGTACTTC
TRBD2 | NA | TRBJ2-5 | TRBV25-1 | CASSEASGGAATQYF | TGTGCCAGCAGTGAAGCTAGCGGGGGGGCCGCGACCCAGTACTTC
TRBD1 | NA | TRBJ2-7 | TRBV7-2 | CASSFLGTDPYEQYF | TGTGCCAGCAGCTTTCTGGGGACAGACCCCTACGAGCAGTACTTC
NA | NA | TRBJ2-3 | TRBV29-1 | CSVAGRGSTDTQYF | TGCAGCGTTGCCGGCAGGGGAAGCACAGATACGCAGTATTTT
NA | NA | TRBJ2-1 | TRBV5-6 | CASSLAGRVWFF | TGTGCCAGCAGCTTGGCGGGCAGGGTATGGTTCTTC
NA | NA | TRBJ1-3 | TRBV11-3 | CASGPPGQGSGNTIYF | TGTGCCAGCGGGCCCCCCGGTCAAGGCTCTGGAAACACCATATATTTT
NA | NA | TRBJ1-1 | TRBV4-1 | CASSQESRYTEAFF | TGCGCCAGCAGCCAAGAATCGAGGTACACTGAAGCTTTCTTT
NA | NA | TRBJ1-1 | TRBV30 | CAWSGQDNTEAFF | TGTGCCTGGAGTGGACAGGATAACACTGAAGCTTTCTTT
NA | NA | TRBJ2-5 | TRBV3-1/TRBV3-2 | CASSQGLVRETQYF | TGTGCCAGCAGCCAAGGACTAGTTCGAGAGACCCAGTACTTC
NA | NA | TRBJ2-1 | TRBV6-2/TRBV6-3 | CASSYSLRGGAWNEQFF | TGTGCCAGCAGTTACTCGCTCAGAGGAGGCGCCTGGAATGAGCAGTTCTTC
TRBD1 | NA | TRBJ1-2 | TRBV19 | CASSLSGTGGRYGYTF | TGTGCCAGTAGTCTATCCGGGACAGGGGGACGATATGGCTACACCTTC
NA | NA | TRBJ1-1 | TRBV14 | CASSRGGWNTEAFF | TGTGCCAGCAGCCGCGGGGGGTGGAACACTGAAGCTTTCTTT
NA | NA | TRBJ1-5 | TRBV6-5 | CASSYRGTQPQHF | TGTGCCAGCAGTTACAGGGGAACTCAGCCCCAGCATTTT
TRBD1 | NA | TRBJ1-2 | TRBV12-3/TRBV12-4 | CASGTGDNYGYTF | TGTGCCAGTGGGACAGGCGATAACTATGGCTACACCTTC
NA | NA | TRBJ1-5 | TRBV19 | CASRGLDRNQPQHF | TGTGCCAGCAGGGGTTTGGATCGCAATCAGCCCCAGCATTTT
TRBD2 | NA | TRBJ2-5 | TRBV4-1 | CASSHPPKAGLETQYF | TGCGCCAGCAGCCACCCGCCGAAAGCGGGGCTTGAGACCCAGTACTTC
NA | NA | TRBJ1-1 | TRBV25-1 | CASSEKWVGVTEAFF | TGTGCCAGCAGTGAAAAGTGGGTAGGGGTAACTGAAGCTTTCTTT
TRBD1 | few | TRBJ1-5 | TRBV7-8 | CASSPDRGGNQPQHF | TGTGCCAGCAGCCCGGACAGGGGTGGGAATCAGCCCCAGCATTTT
TRBD2 | NA | TRBJ2-7 | TRBV20-1 | CSASLGLAGGYEQYF | TGCAGTGCTAGTTTGGGACTAGCGGGGGGCTACGAGCAGTACTTC
NA | NA | TRBJ2-5 | TRBV19 | CASSSGLEETQYF | TGTGCCAGTAGCTCAGGGCTCGAAGAGACCCAGTACTTC
NA | NA | TRBJ1-6 | TRBV30 | CAWNRLSSYNSPLHF | TGTGCCTGGAACCGACTGAGCTCCTATAATTCACCCCTCCACTTT
TRBD1 | few | TRBJ1-5 | TRBV4-1 | CASSQGDSPNQPQHF | TGCGCCAGCAGCCAAGGGGACAGTCCCAACCAGCCCCAGCATTTT
NA | few | TRBJ2-7 | TRBV7-2 | CASSLGRDTSYEQYF | TGTGCCAGCAGCTTAGGTCGGGACACTTCCTACGAGCAGTACTTC
NA | NA | TRBJ1-1 | TRBV2 | CASSELRTLNTEAFF | TGTGCCAGCAGTGAATTGAGGACACTGAACACTGAAGCTTTCTTT
TRBD1 | NA | TRBJ2-1 | TRBV11-2 | CASSQDRGSYNEQFF | TGTGCCAGCAGCCAGGACAGGGGGTCCTACAATGAGCAGTTCTTC
TRBD2 | NA | TRBJ2-3 | TRBV5-6 | CASSPAGGTDTQYF | TGTGCCAGCAGCCCAGCGGGGGGCACAGATACGCAGTATTTT